The rows below give T cell receptor beta chains drawn from one sample of a study of blood T cell repertoires in COVID-19. Measured with immunoSEQ multiplex PCR; TCRdb has only the in-frame clones, and not every one. The table shows about 350,000 clones, with 88% occurring only once. The specimen was peripheral blood. The receptors were gathered from a woman in her seventies with COVID-19, enrolled during active disease. Both conserved end residues are part of each CDR3. For some rows the clone size is stated as once, few or many, or as a class when expanded; others skip it.

>TRBJ2-7|TRBV7-2|NA
CASSLAGVLSYEQYF
>TRBJ2-5|TRBV5-1|NA
CASSDGLGGGETQYF
>TRBJ2-3|TRBV15|NA
CATSRDGGTGGITDTQYF
>TRBJ1-3|TRBV7-2|NA
CASSLRDSLPGNTIYF
>TRBJ1-1|TRBV11-2|NA
CASSSDRVWAFF
>TRBJ1-4|TRBV6-5|NA
CASSLSDRGWEKLFF
>TRBJ2-5|TRBV4-1|NA
CASSQDRWRLETQYF
>TRBJ1-2|TRBV6-5|NA
CASSQRTDYGYTF
>TRBJ2-5|TRBV28|NA
CASSLMQGGKQETQYF
>TRBJ1-2|TRBV24-1|NA
CATSDGQSSGGGYTF
>TRBJ1-1|TRBV5-5|NA
CASSLEGAERDWAFF
>TRBJ2-6|TRBV7-2|NA
CASIPGLASSGANVLTF
>TRBJ1-1|TRBV13|NA
CASSSRDRATEAFF
>TRBJ1-2|TRBV18|NA
CASSPSAGDGYTF
>TRBJ1-3|TRBV9|NA
CASSVEDRLHTIYF
>TRBJ1-4|TRBV2|NA
CASSEWSRAGNEKLFF
>TRBJ2-7|TRBV5-8|NA
CASSFPGYEQYF
>TRBJ2-7|TRBV7-2|NA
CASSPGWEQYF
>TRBJ2-5|TRBV7-2|NA
CASSSGLRAWTQYF
>TRBJ2-5|TRBV9|NA
CASSPRTRPEETQYF
>TRBJ1-2|TRBV28|NA
CASSLDPGKGYTF
>TRBJ1-5|TRBV19|NA
CASSERYNQPQHF
>TRBJ1-1|TRBV28|NA
CASNPPGGGETEAFF
>TRBJ2-3|TRBV7-9|NA
CASSLGARNTQYF
>TRBJ1-5|TRBV9|NA
CASSAPGSNQPQHF
>TRBJ2-3|TRBV28|NA
CASSFPLAGEITDTQYF
>TRBJ1-5|TRBV7-2|NA
CASSLVGGDQPQHF
>TRBJ1-2|TRBV24-1|NA
CATSDLRTTGVGGYTF
>TRBJ1-6|TRBV7-2|NA
CASSSQGLGNSPLHF
>TRBJ2-5|TRBV19|once
CASSTTDRLEFRETQYF
>TRBJ1-2|TRBV14|NA
CASSPLSYYGGNTF
>TRBJ1-4|TRBV6-5|NA
CASSLGRGEKLFF
>TRBJ2-7|TRBV3-1/TRBV3-2|once
CASSLTGVNYEQYF
>TRBJ2-4|TRBV19|NA
CASRPGGGGWNIQYF
>TRBJ2-5|TRBV11-2|NA
CASSFSTSGLPQETQYF
>TRBJ2-5|TRBV12-1|NA
CASSCPQISGGEGWETQYF
>TRBJ1-5|TRBV19|once
CASSIRWHGTGDHQPQHF
>TRBJ1-1|TRBV6-5|NA
CASSYSQGGTEAFF
>TRBJ2-1|TRBV15|once
CATSRDRSRHEQFF
>TRBJ1-1|TRBV28|NA
CASSASDRHTEAFF
>TRBJ2-1|TRBV6-5|once
CASRFWGDEQFF
>TRBJ1-5|TRBV29-1|NA
CSVGGDGNQPQHF
>TRBJ1-3|TRBV6-6|NA
CASRGQGAGNTIYF
>TRBJ2-5|TRBV5-6|NA
CASSLSSGLGETQYF
>TRBJ1-2|TRBV27|NA
CASSLGPGTGNYGYTF
>TRBJ1-4|TRBV7-9|NA
CASSLGVATNEKLFF
>TRBJ1-2|TRBV6-5|NA
CASRPPGGGYTF
>TRBJ2-3|TRBV11-3|NA
CASSSYLGRGSTDTQYF
>TRBJ2-5|TRBV4-2|few
CASSQDGRVQETQYF
>TRBJ2-3|TRBV27|NA
CASSFLVTDTQYF
>TRBJ1-1|TRBV5-5|once
CASSFGGETREAFF
>TRBJ2-7|TRBV7-9|once
CASSPGTRPYEQYF
>TRBJ1-1|TRBV6-5|NA
CAIGDSFNTEAFF